This entry describes one T cell receptor (beta chain). The entry originates in a study of blood T cell repertoires in COVID-19. Turning to the study itself: The samples span acute and convalescent COVID-19 from the United States, Italy and Spain. Nucleic acid was either cDNA or gDNA, and it came from T cells, B-cell-depleted T cells, or PBMCs.

Source study methods: Estimated nucleated cell counts came from reference gene primer amplification. The data were produced by immunoSEQ multiplex PCR, yet TCRdb's version contains in-frame clones alone and is incomplete. V and J calls plus clone size are reproduced from that table; the DNA served to infer D and trimming. The sample yields approximately 210,000 clones, 80% seen once. Sequencing was performed on peripheral blood. This TCR was sampled from a human donor in a cohort sampled during active COVID-19.

CDR3 amino acids: CASSRPGSSPELLFF. The DNA for the CDR3 is TGTGCCAGCAGTCGCCCCGGGAGCTCCCCGGAATTGCTGTTTTTT. This chain links TRBV6-2 or TRBV6-3 with TRBJ1-4; D is unresolved. The germline CDR1 and CDR2 sequences are MNHEY and SVGEGT. V was trimmed by 5 bases and J by 14 bases, leaving 24 bases between them. The CDR3 contains 15 residues.